A selection of T cell receptor beta chains follows, all from one sample in a study of shared clonotypes between healthy human individuals. Here immunoSEQ multiplex PCR was the method, and the copy in TCRdb shows in-frame clones only, minus some. Seen here are a few hundred thousand clones, 96% observed once, and the top ten hold about 0.32%. Sequencing input: memory CD8+ T cells sorted from blood. The receptors stem from a man aged 30 to 45 in good health. CDR3s include the opening cysteine and the closing phenylalanine or tryptophan. Fields, in order: D gene, V gene, J gene, CDR3 protein, CDR3 DNA. D genes are given only for firm matches.

.	TRBV25-1	TRBJ2-5	CASSEGGAETQYF	TGTGCCAGCAGTGAAGGGGGCGCAGAGACCCAGTACTTC
TRBD1	TRBV25-1	TRBJ2-7	CASSEEWNRGLDEQYF	TGTGCCAGCAGTGAAGAATGGAACAGGGGGCTGGACGAGCAGTACTTC
TRBD2	TRBV14	TRBJ2-5	CASSPAWGEGLQETQYF	TGTGCCAGCAGCCCTGCTTGGGGGGAGGGACTCCAAGAGACCCAGTACTTC
TRBD1	TRBV30	TRBJ2-7	CAWSAGTGAYEQYF	TGTGCCTGGAGCGCCGGGACAGGGGCCTACGAGCAGTACTTC
.	TRBV7-2	TRBJ2-6	CASSDRGWSGANVLTF	TGTGCCAGCAGCGACCGAGGTTGGTCCGGGGCCAACGTCCTGACTTTC
.	TRBV2	TRBJ2-7	CASSETGPYEQYF	TGTGCCAGCAGTGAGACGGGACCTTACGAGCAGTACTTC
.	TRBV5-1	TRBJ2-1	CASSFGTPSYNEQFF	TGCGCCAGCAGCTTTGGCACCCCATCCTACAATGAGCAGTTCTTC
.	TRBV30	TRBJ1-2	CAWSVPQGWNYGYTF	TGTGCCTGGAGTGTACCTCAGGGGTGGAACTATGGCTACACCTTC
.	TRBV4-2	TRBJ1-1	CASSQDRELRRLNTEAFF	TGTGCCAGCAGCCAAGATCGGGAACTAAGGAGGCTGAACACTGAAGCTTTCTTT
.	TRBV10-1	TRBJ1-2	CASSEGMGYTF	TGCGCCAGCAGTGAAGGCATGGGCTACACCTTC
TRBD1	TRBV18	TRBJ2-5	CASSPSTGAYLETQYF	TGTGCCAGCTCACCGTCGACAGGGGCTTACCTGGAGACCCAGTACTTC
.	TRBV7-3	TRBJ2-5	CASSLTPQETQYF	TGTGCCAGCAGCTTAACCCCTCAAGAGACCCAGTACTTC
TRBD2	TRBV2	TRBJ2-5	CASSYSGGAKKTQYF	TGTGCCAGCAGTTATAGCGGGGGCGCCAAAAAGACCCAGTACTTC
TRBD2	TRBV5-1	TRBJ2-1	CASSLEPTSGRGHEQFF	TGCGCCAGCAGCTTGGAGCCCACTAGCGGGAGGGGCCATGAGCAGTTCTTC
.	TRBV7-9	TRBJ2-1	CASSLERDNEQFF	TGTGCCAGCAGCTTAGAGAGGGACAATGAGCAGTTCTTC
.	TRBV28	TRBJ1-4	CASSLGGDEKLFF	TGTGCCAGCAGTTTGGGAGGCGATGAAAAACTGTTTTTT
.	TRBV5-3	TRBJ2-1	CARSLGLDEQFF	TGTGCCAGAAGCTTGGGTTTGGATGAGCAGTTCTTC
.	TRBV9	TRBJ1-4	CASSVGGSGNEKLFF	TGTGCCAGCAGCGTAGGGGGGTCGGGTAATGAAAAACTGTTTTTT
TRBD2	TRBV7-9	TRBJ2-3	CASSFLAGGVADTQYF	TGTGCCAGCAGCTTCTTAGCGGGAGGGGTGGCAGATACGCAGTATTTT
TRBD1	TRBV25-1	TRBJ2-3	CASSEWTGGTDTQYF	TGTGCCAGCAGTGAATGGACAGGGGGCACAGATACGCAGTATTTT
TRBD2	TRBV11-2	TRBJ2-1	CASSFRRWASGSSEQFF	TGTGCCAGCAGCTTCCGCCGCTGGGCTAGCGGGAGTAGTGAGCAGTTCTTC
.	TRBV2	TRBJ1-2	CASTPDSYGYTF	TGTGCCAGCACCCCGGACAGCTATGGCTACACCTTC
TRBD1	TRBV10-2	TRBJ1-5	CASSEAGTGSIQPQHF	TGCGCCAGCAGTGAGGCGGGGACAGGGTCGATTCAGCCCCAGCATTTT
.	TRBV4-1	TRBJ2-3	CASSQGLSSTDTQYF	TGCGCCAGCAGCCAGGGACTTTCTAGCACAGATACGCAGTATTTT
TRBD2	TRBV2	TRBJ2-3	CASSEGTSGRGTDTQYF	TGTGCCAGCAGTGAGGGGACTAGCGGGAGAGGGACAGATACGCAGTATTTT
.	TRBV30	TRBJ2-2	CAWSHQGIVELFF	TGTGCCTGGAGTCACCAAGGGATCGTGGAGCTGTTTTTT
TRBD1	TRBV11-2	TRBJ2-7	CASSPGQGRGSYEQYF	TGTGCCAGCAGCCCTGGACAGGGGAGGGGATCCTACGAGCAGTACTTC